Detailed here is one TCR beta chain. As yet, its antigen is unknown. This table comes from immunoSEQ multiplex PCR, and its TCRdb copy is limited to in-frame clones, with some not included. Of tens of thousands of clones detected, about nine tenths appear once; the ten largest clones hold approximately 3%. This specimen comes from a study of PD-1 blockade in classical Hodgkin lymphoma. Overall study results and limits: Before treatment, TCR diversity in newly diagnosed patients was reportedly lower than in healthy donors. Those achieving complete response showed baseline diversity like newly diagnosed patients.

Time point here: cycle 4 day 1 (C4D1), after six to seven weeks of nivolumab. Every patient experienced relapse after autologous stem cell transplantation, and brentuximab vedotin exposure varied. Patients reached a best response of complete response, partial response or progressive disease. CDR3 length: 13 residues. From germline, CDR1 is MNHNS and CDR2 SASEGT. Trimming removed 10 bases at V and 4 bases at J, with 14 bases between. This TCR came from a human donor with classical Hodgkin lymphoma. Sequenced material: peripheral blood mononuclear cells (PBMCs), taken before the fourth cycle of nivolumab. The rearrangement links TRBV6-1 to TRBJ1-3; D is uncertain. CDR3 region: CATNKENGNTIYF. The CDR3 DNA follows: TGTGCCACAAACAAGGAAAACGGAAACACCATATATTTT.